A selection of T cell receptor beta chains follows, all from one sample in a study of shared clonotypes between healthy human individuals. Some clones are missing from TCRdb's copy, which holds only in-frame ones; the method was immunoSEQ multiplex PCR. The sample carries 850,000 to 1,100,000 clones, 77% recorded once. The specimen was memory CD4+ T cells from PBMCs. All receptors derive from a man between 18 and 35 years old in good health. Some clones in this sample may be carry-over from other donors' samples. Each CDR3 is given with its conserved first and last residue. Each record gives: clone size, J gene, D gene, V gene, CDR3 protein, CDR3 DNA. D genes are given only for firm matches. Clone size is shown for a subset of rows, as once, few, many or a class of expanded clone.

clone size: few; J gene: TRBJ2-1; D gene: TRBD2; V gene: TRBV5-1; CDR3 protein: CASSPLSGNGYNEQFF; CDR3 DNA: TGCGCCAGCAGCCCCCTTAGCGGGAATGGGTACAATGAGCAGTTCTTC
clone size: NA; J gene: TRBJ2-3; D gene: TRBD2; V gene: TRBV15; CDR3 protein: CATSKLAGGDTQYF; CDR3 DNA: TGTGCCACCAGCAAACTAGCGGGAGGAGATACGCAGTATTTT
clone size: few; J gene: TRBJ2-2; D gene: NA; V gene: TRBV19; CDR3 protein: CASSINMALGTGELFF; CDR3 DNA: TGTGCCAGTAGTATCAACATGGCGCTAGGGACCGGGGAGCTGTTTTTT
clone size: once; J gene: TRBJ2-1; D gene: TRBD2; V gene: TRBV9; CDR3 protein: CASSEKGDMRTSGSSYNEQFF; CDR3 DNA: TGTGCCAGCAGCGAAAAGGGGGACATGCGGACTAGCGGGAGCTCCTACAATGAGCAGTTCTTC
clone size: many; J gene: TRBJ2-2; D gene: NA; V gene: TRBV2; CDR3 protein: CASRAQNTGELFF; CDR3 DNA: TGTGCCAGCAGGGCTCAGAACACCGGGGAGCTGTTTTTT
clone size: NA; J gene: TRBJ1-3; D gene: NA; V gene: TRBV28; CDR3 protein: CASSLSRVSGNTIYF; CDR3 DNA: TGTGCCAGCAGTTTGAGCAGGGTCTCTGGAAACACCATATATTTT
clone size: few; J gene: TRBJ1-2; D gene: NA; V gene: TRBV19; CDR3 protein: CASSMGVNYGYTF; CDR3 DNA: TGTGCCAGTAGTATGGGGGTGAACTATGGCTACACCTTC
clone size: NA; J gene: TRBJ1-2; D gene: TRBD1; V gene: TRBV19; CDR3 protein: CASSVDRGRYGYTF; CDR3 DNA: TGTGCCAGTAGTGTCGACAGGGGGAGGTATGGCTACACCTTC
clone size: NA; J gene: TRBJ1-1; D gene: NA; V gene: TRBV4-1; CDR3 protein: CASSQTARQGAFF; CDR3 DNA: TGCGCCAGCAGCCAAACAGCCCGTCAGGGCGCTTTCTTT
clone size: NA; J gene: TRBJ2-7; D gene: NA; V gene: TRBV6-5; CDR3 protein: CASSYSQGTYKQYF; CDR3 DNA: TGCGCCAGCAGTTACTCGCAGGGGACTTACAAGCAGTACTTC
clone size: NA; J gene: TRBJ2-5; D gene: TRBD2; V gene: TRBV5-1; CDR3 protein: CASSSAPKASGSGGTQYF; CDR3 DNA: TGCGCCAGCAGCTCCGCACCAAAAGCTAGCGGGAGTGGGGGGACCCAGTACTTC
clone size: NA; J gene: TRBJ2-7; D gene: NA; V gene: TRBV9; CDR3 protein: CASSVDPSGEQYF; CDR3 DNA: TGTGCCAGCAGCGTGGACCCGTCGGGGGAGCAGTACTTC
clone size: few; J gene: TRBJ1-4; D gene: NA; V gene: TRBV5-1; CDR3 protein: CASSPGALGEKLFF; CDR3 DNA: TGCGCCAGCAGTCCGGGGGCGCTGGGTGAAAAACTGTTTTTT
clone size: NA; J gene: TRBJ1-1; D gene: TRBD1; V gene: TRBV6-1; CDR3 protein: CASSLQGSTEAFF; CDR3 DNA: TGTGCCAGCAGTTTACAGGGGAGCACTGAAGCTTTCTTT
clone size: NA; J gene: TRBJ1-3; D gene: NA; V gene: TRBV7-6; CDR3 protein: CASSRRQLSGNTIYF; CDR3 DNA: TGTGCCAGCAGCAGGCGCCAGCTCTCTGGAAACACCATATATTTT
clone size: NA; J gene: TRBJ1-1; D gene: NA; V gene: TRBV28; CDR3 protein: CASSLVVQYEAFF; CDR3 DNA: TGTGCCAGCAGTTTAGTAGTGCAATATGAAGCTTTCTTT
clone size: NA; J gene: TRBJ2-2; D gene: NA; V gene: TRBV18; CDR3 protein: CASSPQGGTNTGELFF; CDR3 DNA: TGTGCCAGCTCACCTCAAGGGGGAACAAACACCGGGGAGCTGTTTTTT
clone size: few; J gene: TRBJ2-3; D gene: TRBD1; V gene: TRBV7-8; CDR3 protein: CASSIGQGGQYF; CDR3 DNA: TGTGCCAGCAGCATCGGACAGGGTGGGCAGTATTTT
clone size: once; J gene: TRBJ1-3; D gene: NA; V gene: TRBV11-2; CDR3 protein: CASSFWTGLSSGNTIYF; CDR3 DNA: TGTGCCAGCAGCTTTTGGACGGGCCTATCTTCTGGAAACACCATATATTTT
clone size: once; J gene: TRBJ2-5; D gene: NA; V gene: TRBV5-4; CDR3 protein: CASSPGRRDLQETQYF; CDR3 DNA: TGTGCCAGCAGCCCGGGGAGGCGGGATCTCCAAGAGACCCAGTACTTC